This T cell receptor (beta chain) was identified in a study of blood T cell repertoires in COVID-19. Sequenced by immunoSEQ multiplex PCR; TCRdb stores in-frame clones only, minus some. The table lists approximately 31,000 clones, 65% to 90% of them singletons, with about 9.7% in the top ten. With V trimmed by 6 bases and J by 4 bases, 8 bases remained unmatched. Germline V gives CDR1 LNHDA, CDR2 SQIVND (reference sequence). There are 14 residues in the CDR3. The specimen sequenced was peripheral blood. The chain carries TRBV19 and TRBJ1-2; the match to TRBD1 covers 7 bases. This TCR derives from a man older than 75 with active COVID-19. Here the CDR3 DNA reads TGTGCCAGTAGCCATTCCCGGACAGGCTATGGCTACACCTTC. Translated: CASSHSRTGYGYTF. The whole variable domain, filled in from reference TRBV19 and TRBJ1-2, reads DGGITQSPKYLFRKEGQNVTLSCEQNLNHDAMYWYRQDPGQGLRLIYYSQIVNDFQKGDIAEGYSVSREKKESFPLTVTSAQKNPTAFYLCASSHSRTGYGYTFGSGTRLTVV.